This T cell receptor (beta chain) is drawn from a study of cytomegalovirus exposure and HLA in healthy donors. Study overall: There were fewer than 500 genotyped donors. Of these, roughly 80% fell in the genetic ancestry cluster associated with self-reported Caucasian donors. The study's findings and limits: Common viral pathogens (according to a later analysis) appeared linked to several of the most significant clusters. A missense DCLRE1C variant was associated with V- and J-gene trimming of TCR beta chains in a later analysis, and an independent cohort replicated the association.

Details on this clone: The antigen is not known.

In the PCR, 60 Vbeta and 13 Jbeta primers were used. Sequencing was performed with immunoSEQ multiplex PCR; in TCRdb, only in-frame clones are kept and a portion is missing. Of 100,000 to 150,000 clones in the sample, just under 75% were seen once. With 7 bases removed from V and 2 bases from J, the gap between germline ends came to 15 bases. The V gene's germline CDR1 is MNHNS and CDR2 SASEGT. The length of the CDR3 is 14 residues. The rearrangement joins TRBV6-1 to TRBJ2-7; no clear D gene. Sequences were obtained from PBMCs. The receptor comes from a man aged 55 to 70 in good health and CMV-seropositive. CDR3 in DNA: TGTGCCAGCAAAGAAGTCCGACTGGCCTACGAGCAGTACTTC. This encodes CASKEVRLAYEQYF.